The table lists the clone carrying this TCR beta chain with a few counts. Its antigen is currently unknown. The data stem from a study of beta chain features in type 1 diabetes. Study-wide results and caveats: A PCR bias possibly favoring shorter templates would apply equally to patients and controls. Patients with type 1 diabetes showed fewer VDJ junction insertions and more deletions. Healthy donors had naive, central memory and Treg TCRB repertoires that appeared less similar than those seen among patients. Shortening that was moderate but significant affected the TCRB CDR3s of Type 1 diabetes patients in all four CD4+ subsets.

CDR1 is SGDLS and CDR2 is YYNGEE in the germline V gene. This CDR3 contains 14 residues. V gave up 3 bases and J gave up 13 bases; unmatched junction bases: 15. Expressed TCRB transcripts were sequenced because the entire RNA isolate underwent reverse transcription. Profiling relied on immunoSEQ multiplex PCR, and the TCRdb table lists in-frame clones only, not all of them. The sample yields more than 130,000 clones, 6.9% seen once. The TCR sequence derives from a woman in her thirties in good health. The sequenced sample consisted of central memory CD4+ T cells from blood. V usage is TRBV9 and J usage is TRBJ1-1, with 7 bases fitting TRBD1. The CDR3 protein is CASSEGGTHTRSFF. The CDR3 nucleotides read TGTGCCAGCAGCGAAGGGGGCACCCACACTAGGAGTTTCTTT.